The 24 T cell receptor beta chains reported below all come from one sample, sequenced in a study of CD8+ T cells in alopecia areata. cDNA serving as the sequencing template came from extracted, reverse transcribed RNA. Sequencing used immunoSEQ multiplex PCR; TCRdb keeps in-frame clones, though not all of them. The sample yields 200,000 or so clones, 50% to 70% seen once. Sequences were derived from CD4+ T cells sorted from blood, sampled at week 0. These receptors were obtained from a human donor with alopecia areata.

V is TRBV2 and J is TRBJ1-6, with TRBD1 identical over 10 bases. The V gene's germline CDR1 is SNHLY and CDR2 FYNNEI. CDR3 length: 15 residues. V was clipped by 6 bases and J by 9 bases; unmatched bases: 8. CDR3 residues: CASSGTGTGASPLHF. DNA for the CDR3: TGTGCCAGCAGCGGTACCGGGACAGGGGCTTCACCCCTCCACTTT. Full variable domain (outside the CDR3, taken from reference TRBV2 and TRBJ1-6): EPEVTQTPSHQVTQMGQEVILRCVPISNHLYFYWYRQILGQKVEFLVSFYNNEISEKSEIFDDQFSVERPDGSNFTLKIRSTKLEDSAMYFCASSGTGTGASPLHFGNGTRLTVT.

This CDR3 reads CAWSKLGGGTEAFF. The CDR3 DNA is TGTGCCTGGAGTAAGCTAGGGGGGGGCACTGAAGCTTTCTTT. The V gene is TRBV30, the J gene TRBJ1-1, with D maybe TRBD1 (6 bases). V shed 2 bases and J shed 4 bases, with 14 bases lying between them. The CDR3 extends over 14 amino acids. Germline V gene data show CDR1 as GTSNPN and CDR2 as SVGIG (reference sequence).

This rearrangement joins TRBV29-1 to TRBJ1-1; 9 nucleotides line up with TRBD1. The CDR3 sequence is 13 residues long. Looked up from germline, CDR1 is SQVTM and CDR2 is ANQGSEA. V was clipped by 7 bases and J by 5 bases; unmatched bases: 8. The CDR3 is CSGAGQGETEAFF. CDR3 DNA sequence: TGCAGCGGGGCGGGACAGGGCGAAACTGAAGCTTTCTTT.

The chain links TRBV19 to TRBJ1-5; D not resolved. Trimming stripped 4 bases from V and 0 bases from J, with 10 bases between. The CDR3 extends over 15 amino acids. CDR1 and CDR2 from the germline V gene are LNHDA and SQIVND (reference sequence). CDR3 DNA: TGTGCCAGTAGTACCAGGCTGTATAGCAATCAGCCCCAGCATTTT. Amino acid sequence: CASSTRLYSNQPQHF.

The sample holds a few counts of this clone. The rearrangement joins TRBV7-8 to TRBJ2-2, with 8 bases identical to TRBD2. Trimming at V came to 5 bases and at J to 3 bases, leaving 8 bases not matched to a gene. CDR1 and CDR2 (germline): SGHVS, FQNEAQ. This CDR3 is 16 amino acids long. The CDR3 DNA sequence: TGTGCCAGCAGCCCCCGGGGGGGAGGCGACACCGGGGAGCTGTTTTTT. This sequence encodes CASSPRGGGDTGELFF.

The genes are TRBV27 and TRBJ2-7; TRBD2 matches at 12 bases. Trimming removed 5 bases from V and 5 bases from J; junction bases left unmatched: 13. There are 17 residues in the CDR3. Germline V gene data show CDR1 as MNHEY and CDR2 as SMNVEV (reference sequence). CDR3 protein: CASSPFSRLAGAHEQYF. The CDR3 coding sequence is TGTGCCAGCAGTCCGTTCAGCCGACTAGCGGGAGCCCACGAGCAGTACTTC.

The chain uses TRBV11-2 and TRBJ2-4; D might be TRBD2 (5 bases). V lost 5 bases and J 7 bases, leaving 21 bases between the germline ends. CDR1 is SGHAT, CDR2 FQNNGV, per germline. This CDR3 comprises 16 residues. The CDR3 nucleotides read TGTGCCAGCAGCGCACAGACCGGGATCCGCTTTAACATTCAGTACTTC. It yields the protein CASSAQTGIRFNIQYF.

This clone appeared once. V is TRBV29-1 and J is TRBJ1-1; D possibly corresponds to TRBD1 (6 bases). Trimming stripped 4 bases from V and 5 bases from J, with 14 bases between. The CDR3 has 13 amino acids. In germline, CDR1 is SQVTM, CDR2 ANQGSEA. The CDR3 is CSVVYRVRTEAFF. CDR3 in DNA: TGCAGCGTTGTATACAGGGTGAGGACTGAAGCTTTCTTT.

The chain is built from TRBV25-1 and TRBJ1-1; 8 nucleotides match TRBD1. The CDR3 extends over 14 amino acids. Germline loops: CDR1 MGHDK, CDR2 SYGVNS. With 6 bases clipped from V and 6 bases from J, the junction kept 9 bases outside the gene matches. For the CDR3, the DNA is TGTGCCAGCAGGGCGGACAGGGATTTCTCTGAAGCTTTCTTT. This encodes CASRADRDFSEAFF.

The chain joins TRBV5-1 to TRBJ1-6; no clear D gene. This CDR3 has 12 amino acids. With 0 bases removed from V and 8 bases from J, the gap between germline ends came to 3 bases. Germline loops: CDR1 SGHRS, CDR2 YFSETQ. CDR3 bases: TGCGCCAGCAGCTTGGGAGATTCACCCCTCCACTTT. Its protein product is CASSLGDSPLHF.

This chain connects TRBV29-1 to TRBJ2-7; 13 bases agree with TRBD2. V gave up 7 bases and J gave up 2 bases; unmatched junction bases: 2. This CDR3 is 13 amino acids long. Germline CDR1 is SQVTM and CDR2 is ANQGSEA. CDR3 amino acids: CSAGLAGTYEQYF. The DNA for the CDR3 is TGCAGCGCGGGACTAGCGGGGACCTACGAGCAGTACTTC.

The V call is TRBV29-1, the J call TRBJ2-2; TRBD1 agrees at 11 bases. The CDR3 length is 13 residues. J was trimmed by 6 bases and V by 4 bases; bases with no gene match: 1. The germline V gene has CDR1 SQVTM and CDR2 ANQGSEA. The CDR3 sequence: CSVGTGGSGELFF. The CDR3 nucleotides are TGCAGCGTTGGGACAGGGGGCTCCGGGGAGCTGTTTTTT.

V usage is TRBV29-1 and J usage is TRBJ1-1; 7 bases align to TRBD1. The CDR3 loop spans 14 amino acids. In germline, CDR1 is SQVTM, CDR2 ANQGSEA. V shed 4 bases, J shed 4 bases, and the junction held 9 bases outside the gene matches. CDR3 residues: CSVAVRSGGTEAFF. CDR3 DNA sequence: TGCAGCGTTGCAGTTAGGTCAGGGGGCACTGAAGCTTTCTTT.

The V and J genes are TRBV30 and TRBJ1-1; TRBD1 aligns across 9 bases. V shed 2 bases, J shed 7 bases, and the junction held 20 bases outside the gene matches. The CDR3 runs to 18 residues. Germline assignment: CDR1 GTSNPN and CDR2 SVGIG (reference sequence). CDR3 coding DNA: TGTGCCTGGAGTCCCCAAGTCGGGACAGGGATTTCGGGTCGTGAAGCTTTCTTT. Protein product: CAWSPQVGTGISGREAFF.

The rearrangement links TRBV29-1 to TRBJ1-1; 12 bases agree with TRBD1. The germline V gene encodes CDR1 SQVTM and CDR2 ANQGSEA. V shed 4 bases and J 11 bases; nucleotides not matched to a gene: 11. The CDR3 is 14 amino acids. CDR3: CSVGNPGQGARAFF. As DNA, the CDR3 is TGCAGCGTTGGAAACCCGGGACAGGGGGCAAGGGCTTTCTTT.

This chain connects TRBV2 to TRBJ2-1; no clear D. The CDR3 consists of 14 residues. Germline values: CDR1 SNHLY, CDR2 FYNNEI. Trimming took 2 bases from V and 5 from J, leaving 10 bases between them. In nucleotides, the CDR3 is TGTGCCAGCAGTGAACGGGCGCTGGACAATGAGCAGTTCTTC. It codes for CASSERALDNEQFF.

The rearrangement links TRBV7-3 to TRBJ2-6; 7 nucleotides agree with TRBD1. Trimming removed 5 bases from V and 2 bases from J; junction bases left unmatched: 3. Germline V lookup: CDR1 SGHTA, CDR2 FQGTGA. CDR3 length equals 15 residues. The chain's CDR3 is CASSVQGAGANVLTF. The CDR3 bases are TGTGCCAGCAGCGTCCAGGGGGCTGGGGCCAACGTCCTGACTTTC.

The chain couples TRBV25-1 to TRBJ1-4; D is unresolved. Germline lookup yields CDR1 MGHDK and CDR2 SYGVNS. CDR3 length: 16 residues. V was clipped by 4 bases and J by 0 bases, with 12 bases between them. The CDR3 protein is CASSVGLTATNEKLFF. CDR3 DNA sequence: TGTGCCAGCAGTGTCGGCCTGACGGCAACTAATGAAAAACTGTTTTTT.

The CDR3: CATSRDRYEQYF. Here the CDR3 DNA reads TGTGCCACCAGCAGAGATCGCTACGAGCAGTACTTC. The gene calls are TRBV15 and TRBJ2-7; no definite D call. The CDR3 spans 12 residues. V was pared by 0 bases and J by 3 bases, with 3 bases between. Germline V lookup: CDR1 LNHNV, CDR2 YYDKDF (reference sequence).

This chain connects TRBV30 to TRBJ2-2; D unclear. CDR3 length: 13 amino acids. Germline V lookup: CDR1 GTSNPN, CDR2 SVGIG (reference sequence). The V and J ends lost 5 bases and 1 base respectively, with 8 bases between them. The CDR3 here is CAWDPQNTGELFF. CDR3 in DNA: TGTGCCTGGGACCCGCAGAACACCGGGGAGCTGTTTTTT.

The V and J genes are TRBV7-8 and TRBJ2-2; 8 bases are shared with TRBD2. There are 17 residues in the CDR3. Germline values: CDR1 SGHVS, CDR2 FQNEAQ. J lost 2 bases, V lost 4 bases, and 9 bases had no gene match. In nucleotides, the CDR3 is TGTGCCAGCAGCTCCTCTCAACTAGCGGCTAACACCGGGGAGCTGTTTTTT. The encoded protein is CASSSSQLAANTGELFF. Full variable domain (missing parts from reference TRBV7-8 and TRBJ2-2): GAGVSQSPRYKVAKRGQDVALRCDPISGHVSLFWYQQALGQGPEFLTYFQNEAQLDKSGLPSDRFFAERPEGSVSTLKIQRTQQEDSAVYLCASSSSQLAANTGELFFGEGSRLTVL.

V is TRBV30 and J is TRBJ1-1; 7 positions match TRBD1. This CDR3 contains 14 residues. Trimming removed 2 bases from V and 5 bases from J; junction bases left unmatched: 8. From germline, CDR1 is GTSNPN and CDR2 SVGIG (reference sequence). CDR3 bases: TGTGCCTGGAGTCAACAGGGGAGAGGAACTGAAGCTTTCTTT. Translated, it gives CAWSQQGRGTEAFF.

The DNA of the CDR3 is TGTGCCAGTTCGCCACACCAAAACACTGAAGCTTTCTTT. Translation gives CASSPHQNTEAFF. The rearrangement links TRBV25-1 to TRBJ1-1; no clear D. Germline V gives CDR1 MGHDK, CDR2 SYGVNS. V was trimmed by 9 bases and J by 2 bases, leaving 13 bases between them. This CDR3 is 13 amino acids long.

J is TRBJ2-2 and V is TRBV2; 8 nucleotides match TRBD1. The germline gives CDR1 SNHLY, CDR2 FYNNEI. Trimming removed 7 bases from V and 5 bases from J; junction bases left unmatched: 6. This CDR3 is built from 14 residues. The CDR3 protein is CASTARGPTGELFF. CDR3 DNA sequence: TGTGCCAGCACGGCCAGGGGGCCGACCGGGGAGCTGTTTTTT.